A single sample gave rise to the 17 T cell receptor beta chains below, sequenced in a study of blood T cell repertoires in COVID-19. Sequencing was performed with immunoSEQ multiplex PCR; in TCRdb, only in-frame clones are kept and a portion is missing. The repertoire includes a few hundred thousand clones, about 86% of them detected once, and over 2% sits in the top ten. Sequencing input: peripheral blood. These receptors all come from a woman in her fifties or sixties with acute or convalescent COVID-19.

For this clone: Other DNA sequences in the same sample also yield this CDR3. The J gene is TRBJ1-4, the V gene TRBV29-1; 9 bases fit TRBD1. J lost 6 bases, V lost 4 bases, and 3 bases had no gene match. The CDR3 length is 13 residues. CDR1 and CDR2 from the germline V gene are SQVTM and ANQGSEA. The CDR3 loop is CSVVRTGDEKLFF. Here the CDR3 DNA reads TGCAGCGTTGTACGGACAGGGGATGAAAAACTGTTTTTT.

CDR3 sequence reads: CASSYSSPGSGNTIYF. CDR3 in DNA: TGTGCCAGCAGTTACTCGTCCCCGGGCTCTGGAAACACCATATATTTT. The chain joins TRBV6-5 to TRBJ1-3; D not resolved. CDR3 length: 16 residues. The V end lost 0 bases, the J end lost 0 bases, and 9 bases lay between the germline ends. CDR1 and CDR2 from the germline V gene are MNHEY and SVGAGI.

The rearrangement uses TRBV5-3 and TRBJ1-4; 7 positions agree with TRBD1. TRBV5-3 is an ORF, and what it does is uncertain. V was clipped by 1 base and J by 8 bases; unmatched bases: 8. The CDR3 contains 15 residues. CDR3 region: CARSLSPYRGEKLFF. CDR3 nucleotide sequence: TGTGCCAGAAGCTTGTCTCCCTACAGGGGCGAAAAACTGTTTTTT.

The rearrangement uses TRBV25-1 and TRBJ1-1; no definite D call. V dropped 3 bases and J dropped 1 base, with 12 bases sitting between them. The CDR3 spans 15 residues. In germline, CDR1 is MGHDK, CDR2 SYGVNS. For the CDR3, the DNA is TGTGCCAGCAGTGATTTAGGAGGGCCGAACACTGAAGCTTTCTTT. It translates to CASSDLGGPNTEAFF.

The gene calls are TRBV2 and TRBJ2-1; D is unclear. The germline CDR1 and CDR2 sequences are SNHLY and FYNNEI. The CDR3 runs to 14 residues. Trimming shortened V by 9 bases and J by 0 bases, and 12 bases separated the two germline ends. The chain's CDR3 is CASKEYSSYNEQFF. As DNA, the CDR3 is TGTGCCAGTAAGGAGTATAGCTCCTACAATGAGCAGTTCTTC.

Here the CDR3 reads CASSVGTTDTQYF. CDR3 DNA: TGTGCCAGCAGCGTAGGGACTACAGATACGCAGTATTTT. This chain joins TRBV9 and TRBJ2-3; TRBD2 might be the D (5 bases). The length of the CDR3 is 13 residues. CDR1 is SGDLS, CDR2 YYNGEE, per germline. The ends were cut back, 0 bases at V and 3 bases at J, with 5 bases in the middle.

The chain has TRBV9 and TRBJ1-4; D call uncertain. The CDR3 loop spans 15 amino acids. Germline CDR1 reads SGDLS; CDR2 reads YYNGEE. V lost 3 bases and J 4 bases, leaving 13 bases between the germline ends. The CDR3 here is CASSAHQDYNEKLFF. The CDR3 DNA sequence: TGTGCCAGCAGCGCTCACCAGGATTATAATGAAAAACTGTTTTTT.

This rearrangement joins TRBV19 to TRBJ2-3; D might be TRBD1 (5 bases). The germline CDR1 and CDR2 sequences are LNHDA and SQIVND (reference sequence). The CDR3 has 12 amino acids. The V and J ends lost 9 bases and 2 bases respectively, with 9 bases between them. The CDR3 nucleotides are TGTGCCAGCTGGGGCTTCACAGATACGCAGTATTTT. This encodes CASWGFTDTQYF.

The rearrangement links TRBV7-9 to TRBJ1-1; D gene uncertain. CDR1 is SEHNR, CDR2 FQNEAQ, per germline (reference sequence). The CDR3 spans 13 residues. V lost 5 bases and J 2 bases, leaving 9 bases between the germline ends. The DNA of the CDR3 is TGTGCCAGCAGCCCCGGGTCCAACACTGAAGCTTTCTTT. Its protein product is CASSPGSNTEAFF.

This clone occurred a few times. The chain has TRBV6-5 and TRBJ2-2; no clear D gene. Germline CDR1 and CDR2: MNHEY and SVGAGI. This CDR3 is built from 14 residues. V was shortened by 0 bases and J by 3 bases, with 5 bases between the two germline ends. CDR3 DNA: TGTGCCAGCAGTTACTCCCGGGACACCGGGGAGCTGTTTTTT. Its translation: CASSYSRDTGELFF.

V usage is TRBV2 and J usage is TRBJ2-2, with 7 positions matching TRBD2. In germline, CDR1 is SNHLY, CDR2 FYNNEI. V lost 4 bases to trimming and J lost 3 bases; unmatched junction nucleotides: 8. This CDR3 spans 16 amino acids. For the CDR3, the DNA is TGTGCCAGCAGTGGCCCCAGCGGGACCTACACCGGGGAGCTGTTTTTT. As protein: CASSGPSGTYTGELFF.

J is TRBJ2-1 and V is TRBV27; D gene uncertain. The V gene lost 5 bases and the J gene lost 6 bases, with 8 bases spanning the gap. This CDR3 is built from 12 residues. Germline lookup yields CDR1 MNHEY and CDR2 SMNVEV (reference sequence). The CDR3 bases are TGTGCCAGCAGTCCCGACATCAATGAGCAGTTCTTC. This gives the protein CASSPDINEQFF.

This clone was picked up a small number of times. This sequence joins TRBV7-2 and TRBJ2-7, with TRBD2 as a possible D gene (5 bases). Trimming removed 1 base from V and 7 bases from J, with 11 bases in between. Germline assignment: CDR1 SGHTA and CDR2 FQGNSA. The CDR3 contains 13 residues. The CDR3 DNA is TGTGCCAGCAGCTTAGGTACTAGTTCGGAGCAGTACTTC. Its translation is CASSLGTSSEQYF.

The V gene is TRBV6-5, the J gene TRBJ1-2; TRBD1 is a possible D gene (5 bases). Germline CDR1 is MNHEY and CDR2 is SVGAGI. V lost 2 bases, J lost 6 bases, and 16 bases lay in between. CDR3 length: 15 amino acids. DNA for the CDR3: TGTGCCAGCAGTTACGGTTCGGGTGGAGGGGATGGCTACACCTTC. Translation: CASSYGSGGGDGYTF.

This clone was recorded once. The chain is built from TRBV5-6 and TRBJ2-1; 11 bases agree with TRBD2. The CDR3 is 15 residues long. Germline trimming cut 7 bases from V and 5 bases from J; bases unmatched to any gene: 8. Germline V lookup: CDR1 SGHDT, CDR2 YYEEEE. The CDR3 spells CASARRLAGNNEQFF. The CDR3 DNA sequence: TGTGCCAGCGCCCGCAGACTAGCGGGGAACAATGAGCAGTTCTTC.

The chain has TRBV23-1 and TRBJ2-7; D is possibly TRBD1 (6 bases). TRBV23-1 is reported as an ORF; its role is uncertain. The ends were cut back, 2 bases at V and 3 bases at J, with 14 bases in the middle. The CDR3 length is 15 residues. CDR3 amino acids: CASSQDSRGCYEQYF. CDR3 sequence (DNA): TGCGCCAGCAGTCAAGACTCGAGGGGGTGCTACGAGCAGTACTTC.

This chain uses TRBV6-6 with TRBJ2-1; 7 bases map to TRBD2. The trim removed 6 bases at V and 0 bases at J, leaving 5 bases unmatched. The CDR3 has 15 amino acids. Germline V CDR1 and CDR2: MNHNY, SVGAGI (reference sequence). CDR3 in DNA: TGTGCCAGCAGGGATACGGGGGGCTCCTACAATGAGCAGTTCTTC. Translation: CASRDTGGSYNEQFF.